This T cell receptor (beta chain) was captured in a study of response to subunit inactivated influenza vaccine. Overall study results and limits: The authors put forward the suggestion that each seasonal influenza vaccination may bring in only a limited number of new T cells.

With regard to this clonotype: What it recognizes is unknown.

Germline V gene data show CDR1 as MNHNS and CDR2 as SASEGT. Trimming shortened V by 5 bases and J by 3 bases, and 15 bases separated the two germline ends. This CDR3 has 15 residues. TCRdb redid the calling of the RT-PCR reads with MiXCR, one entry per CDR3 protein. Found here are 500,000 or so distinct CDR3 sequences, 16% of them singletons; the top ten hold 2.5% to 3.5%. This clonotype originated in a man between 50 and 75 years old who received an inactivated influenza vaccine. This specimen consisted of CD4+ T cells sorted from PBMCs, obtained around 25 months after vaccination. This chain uses TRBV6-1 with TRBJ2-3; D may be TRBD1 (5 bases). The CDR3 spells CASSQGVIGTDTQYF. The CDR3 bases are TGTGCCAGCAGTCAGGGTGTGATTGGGACAGATACGCAGTATTTT.